This T cell receptor beta chain emerged from a study of radiotherapy plus CTLA-4 blockade in lung cancer. Across the whole study: The study recorded objective responses in around 18% of patients and disease control in 31%.

Trimming cost V 5 bases and J 2 bases; bases outside gene matches: 8. Germline loops: CDR1 SGHVS, CDR2 FNYEAQ. CDR3 length equals 16 residues. The method was immunoSEQ multiplex PCR; TCRdb's version includes in-frame clones alone and lacks a portion of them. The data contain roughly 76,000 clones, roughly 70% of them singletons. The sample here was peripheral blood, taken from a patient treated with radiotherapy plus ipilimumab. The chain links TRBV7-6 to TRBJ1-2; the match to TRBD1 covers 10 bases. This clonotype was obtained from a human donor with non-small cell lung cancer whose response to radiotherapy plus ipilimumab could not be evaluated. The chain's CDR3 is CASSQGTGEINYGYTF. The CDR3 DNA follows: TGTGCCAGCAGCCAAGGGACAGGGGAGATCAACTATGGCTACACCTTC.